The 16 T cell receptor beta chains listed next were all sequenced from one sample in a study of Graves' ophthalmopathy and Graves' hyperthyroidism. RNA transcripts were the template, and TCR beta CDR3 regions were amplified from them. A first-round RT-PCR used HTBI primers, followed by a second-round multiplex PCR. TCRdb re-analysed the multiplex PCR reads in MiXCR, keeping a single row per CDR3 protein. The table includes about 620,000 distinct CDR3 sequences, roughly 20% detected once. The sequencing sample was made of peripheral blood. All receptors come from a young woman with stable Graves' hyperthyroidism. Some clones in this sample may be carry-over from other donors' samples.

The V call is TRBV6-5, the J call TRBJ1-1, with 11 bases matching TRBD1. Losses at the gene ends were 0 bases for V and 0 bases for J; bases not matched to a gene: 3. The CDR3 is 17 residues long. Germline CDR1 reads MNHEY; CDR2 reads SVGAGI. In DNA form, the CDR3 reads TGTGCCAGCAGTTACTCGCTGGGACAGGGGGTGAACACTGAAGCTTTCTTT. This translates into CASSYSLGQGVNTEAFF.

This clonotype was picked up many times. V and J are TRBV29-1 and TRBJ1-3; 12 nucleotides match TRBD1. With 4 bases clipped from V and 1 base from J, the junction kept 2 bases outside the gene matches. From germline, CDR1 is SQVTM and CDR2 ANQGSEA. This CDR3 has 15 residues. DNA for the CDR3: TGCAGCGTTGGGGACAGGGGGCTTTCTGGAAACACCATATATTTT. The encoded protein is CSVGDRGLSGNTIYF.

This clonotype was recorded only once. The chain has TRBV5-1 and TRBJ1-3, with TRBD1 as a possible D gene (5 bases). CDR1 SGHRS and CDR2 YFSETQ come from the germline V gene. This CDR3 has 16 residues. The ends were cut back, 1 base at V and 0 bases at J, with 11 bases in the middle. The CDR3 sequence is CASSLQGGTSGNTIYF. CDR3 nucleotide sequence: TGCGCCAGCAGCTTGCAGGGCGGAACCTCTGGAAACACCATATATTTT. Full variable domain (rest looked up from reference TRBV5-1 and TRBJ1-3): KAGVTQTPRYLIKTRGQQVTLSCSPISGHRSVSWYQQTPGQGLQFLFEYFSETQRNKGNFPGRFSGRQFSNSRSEMNVSTLELGDSALYLCASSLQGGTSGNTIYFGEGSWLTVV.

This clonotype was seen many times. The rearrangement joins TRBV19 to TRBJ2-2; 9 nucleotides line up with TRBD1. The CDR3 runs 16 residues. V was clipped by 3 bases and J by 6 bases; unmatched bases: 8. CDR1 LNHDA and CDR2 SQIVND come from the germline V gene (reference sequence). CDR3 DNA: TGTGCCAGTAGTATTCAGGGACAGGGTGCAGCCGGGGAGCTGTTTTTT. Amino acids: CASSIQGQGAAGELFF.

This clonotype appeared many times. The chain is built from TRBV12-3 or TRBV12-4 and TRBJ2-7; D possibly corresponds to TRBD1 (8 bases). V was clipped by 4 bases and J by 0 bases, with 13 bases between them. This CDR3 is built from 15 residues. The CDR3 DNA follows: TGTGCCAGCAGTTCGTACAGGGGGGGCTCCTACGAGCAGTACTTC. Protein: CASSSYRGGSYEQYF.

This chain uses TRBV27 with TRBJ2-7, with 9 bases lining up with TRBD2. V lost 3 bases, J lost 3 bases, and 6 bases stayed unmatched. The CDR3 is 15 residues long. From germline, CDR1 is MNHEY and CDR2 SMNVEV (reference sequence). The CDR3 reads CASSFRREGLYEQYF. In nucleotides, the CDR3 is TGTGCCAGCAGTTTTAGGCGGGAGGGCCTCTACGAGCAGTACTTC.

This clonotype was seen at least ten times. The chain's CDR3 is CASSQGPRDRQGYTF. CDR3 DNA: TGTGCCAGCAGCCAAGGCCCGCGGGATCGACAGGGCTACACCTTC. The gene calls are TRBV14 and TRBJ1-2, with D tentatively TRBD1 (5 bases). V was trimmed by 1 base and J by 8 bases, leaving 17 bases between them. Per germline, CDR1 SGHDN and CDR2 FVKESK. The CDR3 has 15 amino acids.

The V and J genes are TRBV2 and TRBJ2-7; 8 bases map to TRBD1. Germline V CDR1 and CDR2: SNHLY, FYNNEI. The CDR3 extends over 15 amino acids. V trimming: 6 bases; J trimming: 4 bases; junction bases outside the gene matches: 11. The CDR3 DNA reads as TGTGCCAGCAGAGCCGGACAGGGAGGTCGGTACGAGCAGTACTTC. Amino acids: CASRAGQGGRYEQYF.

With regard to this clonotype: This may come from a read error, since a much larger clone is one base off. The J gene is TRBJ1-2, the V gene TRBV19; D uncertain. The CDR3 is 16 amino acids. Germline V gene sequence: CDR1 LNHDA, CDR2 SQIVND (reference sequence). CDR3 residues: CASSPSILGELYGHTF. DNA of the CDR3: TGTGCCAGTAGTCCCTCGATACTCGGGGAGTTGTATGGCCACACCTTC.

This clonotype was detected ten times or more. CDR3 loop: CASSLAGGGGSVKTQYF. In DNA form, the CDR3 reads TGTGCCAGCAGCTTAGCCGGTGGGGGGGGAAGTGTAAAGACCCAGTACTTC. The gene calls are TRBV7-2 and TRBJ2-5, with 7 bases aligning to TRBD2. Germline CDR1 SGHTA, CDR2 FQGNSA. The CDR3 contains 17 residues. V shed 0 bases, J shed 6 bases, and the junction held 13 bases outside the gene matches.

The table lists this clonotype with many counts. The gene calls are TRBV28 and TRBJ1-2; unclear D gene. Per germline, CDR1 MDHEN and CDR2 SYDVKM. The CDR3 runs 16 residues. CDR3 region: CATRVGSGTDDYGYTF. CDR3 nucleotide sequence: TGTGCTACGAGGGTGGGTTCGGGAACGGATGACTATGGCTACACCTTC.

In its sample, this clonotype was seen many times. At one end, the junction sequence differs from germline, possibly due to a read error. This rearrangement joins TRBV7-7 to TRBJ2-5; 7 bases align to TRBD1. The CDR3 covers 13 residues. Per germline, CDR1 SSHAT and CDR2 FNYEAQ (reference sequence). The CDR3 nucleotides are TGTGCTAGCAGCTTGAGACAGGGAAAGACCCAGTACTTC. It encodes CASSLRQGKTQYF.

This clonotype has more than one count but fewer than ten. This chain joins TRBV6-5 and TRBJ1-5; the D is unclear. V was cut by 4 bases and J by 0 bases, with 16 bases left in between. The CDR3 spans 17 residues. CDR1 and CDR2 (germline): MNHEY, SVGAGI. CDR3 nucleotides: TGTGCCAGCAGTTCAGCTCCCGTCGGGGTTAGCAATCAGCCCCAGCATTTT. It encodes CASSSAPVGVSNQPQHF.

This clonotype was seen repeatedly, ten times or more. The chain links TRBV19 to TRBJ1-1; D remains ambiguous. V lost 6 bases and J lost 0, with 14 bases in between. This CDR3 is 15 amino acids long. Germline CDR1 is LNHDA and CDR2 is SQIVND (reference sequence). The CDR3, as DNA: TGTGCCAGTAGACCTTTGGAGGGCATGAACACTGAAGCTTTCTTT. Its translation is CASRPLEGMNTEAFF.

The rearrangement links TRBV7-9 to TRBJ1-1; D is uncertain. The CDR3 runs to 12 residues. Between the trimmed V and J ends, which lost 5 bases and 6 bases, there was a span of 10 bases. The germline V gene encodes CDR1 SEHNR and CDR2 FQNEAQ (reference sequence). The CDR3, as DNA: TGTGCCAGCAGCCAAACCGTCGCTGAAGCTTTCTTT. It encodes CASSQTVAEAFF.

This chain joins TRBV4-2 and TRBJ2-2; D might be TRBD2 (6 bases). Trimming removed 5 bases from V and 3 bases from J, with 19 bases in between. This CDR3 is 17 amino acids long. Germline V gene data show CDR1 as LGHNA and CDR2 as YNFKEQ. The CDR3 DNA sequence: TGTGCCAGCAGCGAAGGGACTCTGAGGCCATACACCGGGGAGCTGTTTTTT. This translates into CASSEGTLRPYTGELFF.